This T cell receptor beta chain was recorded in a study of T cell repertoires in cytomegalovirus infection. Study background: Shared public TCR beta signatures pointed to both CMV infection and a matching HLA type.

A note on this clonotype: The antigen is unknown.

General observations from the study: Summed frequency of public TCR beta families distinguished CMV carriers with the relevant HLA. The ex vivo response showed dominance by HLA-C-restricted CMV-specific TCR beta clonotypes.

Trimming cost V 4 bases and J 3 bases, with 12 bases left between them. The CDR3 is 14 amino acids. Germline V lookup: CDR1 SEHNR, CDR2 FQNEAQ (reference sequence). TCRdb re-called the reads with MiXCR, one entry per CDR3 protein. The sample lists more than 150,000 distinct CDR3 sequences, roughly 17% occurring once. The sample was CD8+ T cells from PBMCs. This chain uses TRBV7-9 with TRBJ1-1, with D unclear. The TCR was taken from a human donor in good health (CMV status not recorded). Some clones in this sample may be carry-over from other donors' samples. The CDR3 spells CASSSEGLYTEAFF. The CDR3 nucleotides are TGTGCCAGCAGCTCTGAAGGACTGTACACTGAAGCTTTCTTT. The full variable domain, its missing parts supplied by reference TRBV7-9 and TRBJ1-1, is DTGVSQNPRHKITKRGQNVTFRCDPISEHNRLYWYRQTLGQGPEFLTYFQNEAQLEKSRLLSDRFSAERPKGSFSTLEIQRTEQGDSAMYLCASSSEGLYTEAFFGQGTRLTVV.